This entry is about one TCR beta chain. The antigen it binds to is not known. Per-base qualities were not stored, and no clone one base away is much larger. The immunoSEQ hsTCRB v3.0 assay was used at survey level resolution for TRB variable region sequencing. TRB sequencing targeted a depth of 40,000-50,000 T-cell genomes per sample. Pooled TRB libraries were sequenced on an Illumina MiSeq with a v3 150-cycle kit. From the authors' description of their analysis: Analysis of repertoires was carried out in R inside a reproducible Nextflow workflow spanning QC, data transformation and analysis. LymphoSeq2, an R package for AIRR-Seq data exploration, was used to implement custom analyses. A handful of samples yielding fewer than 5000 total TRB sequences were excluded, leaving 150 to 200 analyzed HIV repertoires. Among the 170 to 200 HIV repertoires that were kept, approximately 61 were collected before ART initiation and 120 to 140 were collected after ART initiation. Repertoires were downsampled to 5000 TRB nucleotide sequences, with summary statistics averaged over 100 downsampling iterations. Only TRB sequences with CDR3 regions of at least seven amino acids were retained for analysis. A Shannon entropy-derived clonality score and the Gini coefficient were used to measure diversity. In repertoire networks, the top 5000 CDR3 amino acid sequences were linked whenever an edit distance of one separated two sequences. GLIPH2 predicted antigen specificity groups and MHC restriction for TRB CDR3 amino acid sequences. Known CMV, EBV, HIV or tissue antigen associations were flagged by matching CDR3 amino acid sequences against VDJdb and McPAS-TCR. Pre-ART, post-ART and control groups were compared with Wilcoxon signed-rank tests and Holm-Bonferroni correction. TCRdb took over this immuneACCESS table, retaining in-frame rearrangements with V and J assigned. Such tables are incomplete; in checked studies, under half of the missing clones stem from an unresolved V gene, and the remainder is unexplained. V and J calls and clone size are given by that table; D and trimming were obtained from the DNA. Here the sample has just under 10,000 clones; about four fifths occur a single time. In total, the top ten clones hold 20% to 25% of the sample.

The data were obtained in a study of long-term antiretroviral therapy in people with HIV (dated by TCRdb to between 2021 and 2022). About the full investigation: The earliest samples were collected about a decade before the 2015 WHO recommendation for immediate ART, when ART was typically delayed until CD4 counts fell. Whether ART initiation and durable HIV suppression were associated with changes in peripheral blood TRB repertoire composition and diversity was tested in a retrospective serial study. The cohort contributed fewer than 200 cryopreserved PBMC samples from a few dozen adults with confirmed HIV infection, collected serially over a mean of around six years (range 1-12). About 35% of the 30 participants with HIV were female. No cross-contamination during QIAcube processing was shown when test extractions of a monoclonal T-cell line were performed alongside about 30 polyclonal samples. Overall results and qualifications from the work: No data were available on ART adherence, viral resistance or therapy changes, limiting inferences about post-ART repertoire changes. The repertoire was dominated across all time points by expanded TRB clones identified before ART initiation, although this dominance was seen to fluctuate and to decrease in many PLHIV after ART. Starting ART was linked to a significant rise in TRB diversity, yet even after long-term ART the diversity remained significantly lower than in transplant donor controls. CDR3 length ranges in HIV repertoires were narrower than in controls, and network structure suggested an antigen-experienced repertoire with only a slight naive shift after ART. The samples span the years 2004 to 2017, and the ART regimens used may be less effective than current regimens. Because PBMC availability was limited, only the TCR beta chain was sequenced, with no alpha chain pairing. Because pre-ART samples had limited cell numbers, unsorted PBMC were profiled rather than sorted CD4+ and CD8+ T cells.

From cysteine to phenylalanine, the CDR3 is 15 amino acids long. Just CDR3 DNA is preserved here, 45 bases in frame from base 1. Participants were included only if at least one PBMC sample before ART initiation and at least two post-ART samples were available. Treatment was received in the United States of America by all participants with HIV. Before DNA extraction, cryopreserved samples containing 1-10 million PBMC were thawed and washed. At the time of the earliest PBMC sample, participants with HIV were aged between about 23 and 54 years. PBMC samples from each participant spanned 1-4 timepoints before ART initiation and 2-8 timepoints after ART initiation, with a median of 7 samples. Serial HIV viral load, CD4+ T-cell count, ART history and demographic data were obtained for every participant. Genomic DNA was extracted from unsorted PBMC with a Qiagen kit on a QIAcube, with processing performed in batches of 12 samples.

The sequence derives from a man aged 40-50 years with HIV. Sequencing was performed on unsorted PBMCs, taken 1.8 years before starting antiretroviral therapy. The rearranged chain carries TRBV12-2 and TRBJ1-2; TRBD1 was called by the table and not checked on the DNA. TRBV12-2 is marked as a pseudogene. The sequenced DNA is TGTGCAAGTCGCTTGACCCACAGGGATCGGTTAGGCTACACCTTC. It encodes CASRLTHRDRLGYTF.